The T cell receptor (beta chain) described here comes from a study of cytomegalovirus exposure and HLA in healthy donors. General study points: In presence/absence analyses, roughly uniform sequencing depth across donors was assumed. A few chains tied to CMV proved CMV antigen-specific in vitro. In a later analysis, a genetic analysis reported fewer productive-TCR N-insertions in an Asian-associated ancestry cluster than the cohort average.

Worth noting for this clone: No antigen is known for it.

PCR amplification relied on 60 Vbeta primers (plus 13 Jbeta primers). TCRdb's table, derived via immunoSEQ multiplex PCR, lists solely in-frame clones and lacks some. The data hold 90,000 to 140,000 clones, with around 15% observed a single time. This TCR was sampled from a female donor in good health and CMV-seronegative. The specimen sequenced was PBMCs.

CDR3 sequence reads: CASSLGLRGGVNTEAFF. The DNA of the CDR3 is TGTGCCAGCAGCTTAGGACTTAGGGGAGGAGTGAACACTGAAGCTTTCTTT. The J gene is TRBJ1-1, the V gene TRBV7-9; D is possibly TRBD1 (5 bases). This CDR3 has 17 amino acids. Germline CDR1 and CDR2: SEHNR and FQNEAQ (reference sequence). V lost 1 base to trimming and J lost 0 bases, with 15 bases between them.